Below are 14 T cell receptor beta chains sequenced from a single sample in a study of cytomegalovirus exposure and HLA in healthy donors. Generated by immunoSEQ multiplex PCR, the TCRdb table keeps only in-frame clones and is missing some. The sample has about 65,000 clones; under 95% are singletons. Sequenced: PBMCs. Receptor source: a woman aged 18 to 35 in good health and CMV-seronegative.

This chain links TRBV2 with TRBJ1-5; D is undetermined. V was shortened by 4 bases and J by 1 base, with 8 bases between the two germline ends. The germline V gene encodes CDR1 SNHLY and CDR2 FYNNEI. There are 14 residues in the CDR3. CDR3 amino acids: CASSVSRSNQPQHF. CDR3 DNA sequence: TGTGCCAGCAGTGTAAGCAGGAGCAATCAGCCCCAGCATTTT.

The CDR3 region has the DNA TGTGCCACCGAGCAAGTAGCGGGAGGAAGGGGTAATGAGCAGTTCTTC. It codes for CATEQVAGGRGNEQFF. The gene calls are TRBV2 and TRBJ2-1; 10 bases fit TRBD2. With 10 bases clipped from V and 7 bases from J, the junction kept 16 bases outside the gene matches. The germline gives CDR1 SNHLY, CDR2 FYNNEI. The length of the CDR3 is 16 residues.

The chain is built from TRBV18 and TRBJ2-3, with 7 positions matching TRBD1. The length of the CDR3 is 14 residues. V lost 4 bases, J lost 5 bases, and 6 bases stayed unmatched. The germline V gene encodes CDR1 KGHSH and CDR2 LQKENI. For the CDR3, the DNA is TGTGCCAGCTCACACGACAGGGCGATAGATACGCAGTATTTT. Translation gives CASSHDRAIDTQYF.

About this clone itself: Its ends do not fully match the called genes, so a read error is possible. The rearrangement uses TRBV9 and TRBJ1-2; 9 bases are a match to TRBD1. CDR1 and CDR2 from the germline V gene are SGDLS and YYNGEE. This CDR3 is 12 amino acids long. The CDR3 reads CASSARDRDLAF. The CDR3 region has the DNA TGTGCCAGCAGCGCCCGGGACAGGGATCTCGCCTTC.

The chain uses TRBV6-6 and TRBJ2-1; D may be TRBD2 (6 bases). The germline gives CDR1 MNHNY, CDR2 SVGAGI (reference sequence). Trimming left V 6 bases short and J 3 bases short, with 18 bases between. This CDR3 has 16 residues. As DNA, the CDR3 is TGTGCCAGCAGCCCACCCCTTAGCGGAGACTACAATGAGCAGTTCTTC. This sequence encodes CASSPPLSGDYNEQFF.

V usage is TRBV9 and J usage is TRBJ1-2, with D possibly TRBD1 on 6 matching bases. The V gene's germline CDR1 is SGDLS and CDR2 YYNGEE. Trimming removed 7 bases at V and 6 bases at J, with 22 bases between. The CDR3 consists of 15 residues. This CDR3 reads CASGGLGFRTDGYTF. The CDR3 DNA is TGTGCCAGCGGGGGCCTCGGTTTTAGGACAGATGGCTACACCTTC.

This clone was seen a single time. The sample has other DNA sequences that encode this CDR3 too. The J gene is TRBJ1-2, the V gene TRBV28; D is unclear. V was shortened by 3 bases and J by 2 bases, with 4 bases between the two germline ends. Germline V gives CDR1 MDHEN, CDR2 SYDVKM. The CDR3 totals 12 residues. This chain's CDR3 is CASSLRNYGYTF. The CDR3 bases are TGTGCCAGCAGTTTGCGGAACTATGGCTACACCTTC.

The chain is built from TRBV13 and TRBJ2-1, with 9 bases fitting TRBD1. Germline V CDR1 and CDR2: PRHDT, FYEKMQ (reference sequence). The CDR3 has 16 amino acids. V shed 5 bases and J 9 bases; nucleotides not matched to a gene: 14. CDR3 region: CASSPSRDRVLGEQFF. The CDR3 DNA reads as TGTGCCAGCAGCCCCTCCCGGGACAGGGTACTGGGTGAGCAGTTCTTC.

The chain recombines TRBV30 with TRBJ1-1; D ambiguous. CDR3 size: 12 residues. Trimming left V 2 bases short and J 4 bases short, with 8 bases between. The germline gives CDR1 GTSNPN, CDR2 SVGIG (reference sequence). The CDR3 sequence is CAWSPPTTEAFF. CDR3 bases: TGTGCCTGGAGTCCCCCTACCACTGAAGCTTTCTTT.

The rearrangement uses TRBV7-9 and TRBJ2-1; 15 bases align to TRBD2. The germline gives CDR1 SEHNR, CDR2 FQNEAQ (reference sequence). The V segment lost 3 bases and the J segment 1 base; nucleotides outside the gene matches: 7. This CDR3 has 19 amino acids. The CDR3 coding sequence is TGTGCCAGCAGCTTCGGACTAGCGGGAGGGCCGAGGTCCTACAATGAGCAGTTCTTC. Translating gives CASSFGLAGGPRSYNEQFF.

The rearrangement joins TRBV11-3 to TRBJ2-7; 7 bases agree with TRBD1. Germline-derived CDR1 and CDR2 are SGHNT and YENEEA. The CDR3 covers 12 residues. The ends lost 5 bases at V and 4 bases at J; junction bases unmatched: 2. CDR3 bases: TGTGCCAGCAGCCACAGGGGATACGAGCAGTACTTC. It encodes CASSHRGYEQYF.

This sequence joins TRBV7-9 and TRBJ2-3; D is perhaps TRBD2 (6 bases). The CDR3 loop spans 14 amino acids. Germline V CDR1 and CDR2: SEHNR, FQNEAQ (reference sequence). V lost 2 bases to trimming and J lost 4 bases, with 10 bases between them. CDR3 amino acids: CASSLYGSADTQYF. CDR3 sequence (DNA): TGTGCCAGCAGCTTATACGGGAGTGCAGATACGCAGTATTTT. Complete variable domain (other parts from reference TRBV7-9 and TRBJ2-3): DTGVSQNPRHKITKRGQNVTFRCDPISEHNRLYWYRQTLGQGPEFLTYFQNEAQLEKSRLLSDRFSAERPKGSFSTLEIQRTEQGDSAMYLCASSLYGSADTQYFGPGTRLTVL.

V and J are TRBV4-1 and TRBJ2-3; possibly TRBD2 for D (6 bases). This CDR3 has 16 amino acids. The V end was cut by 0 bases, the J end by 4 bases, with 14 bases between. Germline CDR1 is MGHRA and CDR2 is YSYEKL. CDR3 protein: CASSQDGPSASDTQYF. Here the CDR3 DNA reads TGCGCCAGCAGCCAAGATGGGCCTAGCGCCTCAGATACGCAGTATTTT.

The chain links TRBV28 to TRBJ1-2; D remains ambiguous. The V and J ends lost 3 bases and 7 bases respectively, with 15 bases between them. The germline V gene encodes CDR1 MDHEN and CDR2 SYDVKM. The CDR3 spans 14 residues. In nucleotides, the CDR3 is TGTGCCAGCAGTTTCTCGGGGATGGGAAGTGGCTACACCTTC. Translating it yields CASSFSGMGSGYTF.